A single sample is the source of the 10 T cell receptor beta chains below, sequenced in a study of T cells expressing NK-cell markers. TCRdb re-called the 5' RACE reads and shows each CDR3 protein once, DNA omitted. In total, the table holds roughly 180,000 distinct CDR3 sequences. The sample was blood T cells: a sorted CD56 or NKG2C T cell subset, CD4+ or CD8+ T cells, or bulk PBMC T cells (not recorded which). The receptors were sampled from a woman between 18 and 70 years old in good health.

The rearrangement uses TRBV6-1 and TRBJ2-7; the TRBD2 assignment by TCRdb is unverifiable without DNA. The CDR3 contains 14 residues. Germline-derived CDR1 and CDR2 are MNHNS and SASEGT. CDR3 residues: CASSRQTTTYEQYF.

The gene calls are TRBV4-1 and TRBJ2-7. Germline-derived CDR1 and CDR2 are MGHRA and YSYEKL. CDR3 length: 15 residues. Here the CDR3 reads CASSQAWGDAYEQYF.

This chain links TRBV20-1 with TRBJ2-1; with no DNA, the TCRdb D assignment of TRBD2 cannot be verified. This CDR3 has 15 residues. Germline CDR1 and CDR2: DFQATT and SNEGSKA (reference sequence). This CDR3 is CSSHLVAGSYNEQFF.

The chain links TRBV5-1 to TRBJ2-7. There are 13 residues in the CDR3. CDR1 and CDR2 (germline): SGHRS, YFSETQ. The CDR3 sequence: CASSLDSDYEQYF.

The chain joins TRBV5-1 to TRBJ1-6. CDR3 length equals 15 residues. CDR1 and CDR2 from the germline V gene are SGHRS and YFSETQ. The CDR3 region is CASSRDGAYNSPLHF.

The CDR3 sequence: CATAEGTLKETQYF. The chain is built from TRBV7-8 and TRBJ2-5; TCRdb's D gene call, TRBD1, goes unchecked for lack of DNA. Germline V gene lookup returns CDR1 SGHVS and CDR2 FQNEAQ. The CDR3 extends over 14 amino acids.

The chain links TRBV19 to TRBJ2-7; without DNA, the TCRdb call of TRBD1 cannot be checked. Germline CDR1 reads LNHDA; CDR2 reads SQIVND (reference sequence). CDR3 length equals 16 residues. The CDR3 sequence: CASRGGPKKSSYEQYF. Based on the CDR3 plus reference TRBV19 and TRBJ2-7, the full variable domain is DGGITQSPKYLFRKEGQNVTLSCEQNLNHDAMYWYRQDPGQGLRLIYYSQIVNDFQKGDIAEGYSVSREKKESFPLTVTSAQKNPTAFYLCASRGGPKKSSYEQYFGPGTRLTVT.

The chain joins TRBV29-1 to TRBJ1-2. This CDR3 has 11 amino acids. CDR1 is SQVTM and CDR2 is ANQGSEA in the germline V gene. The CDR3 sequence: CSVNSNYGYTF.

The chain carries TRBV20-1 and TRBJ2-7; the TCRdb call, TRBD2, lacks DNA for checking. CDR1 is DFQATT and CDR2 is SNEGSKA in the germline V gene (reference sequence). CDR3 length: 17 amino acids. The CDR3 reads CSASGLAGVAGVHEQYF.

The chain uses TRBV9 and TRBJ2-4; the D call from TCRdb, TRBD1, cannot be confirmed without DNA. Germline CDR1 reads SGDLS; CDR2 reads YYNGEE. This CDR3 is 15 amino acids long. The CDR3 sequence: CASSVGGEAKNIQYF.